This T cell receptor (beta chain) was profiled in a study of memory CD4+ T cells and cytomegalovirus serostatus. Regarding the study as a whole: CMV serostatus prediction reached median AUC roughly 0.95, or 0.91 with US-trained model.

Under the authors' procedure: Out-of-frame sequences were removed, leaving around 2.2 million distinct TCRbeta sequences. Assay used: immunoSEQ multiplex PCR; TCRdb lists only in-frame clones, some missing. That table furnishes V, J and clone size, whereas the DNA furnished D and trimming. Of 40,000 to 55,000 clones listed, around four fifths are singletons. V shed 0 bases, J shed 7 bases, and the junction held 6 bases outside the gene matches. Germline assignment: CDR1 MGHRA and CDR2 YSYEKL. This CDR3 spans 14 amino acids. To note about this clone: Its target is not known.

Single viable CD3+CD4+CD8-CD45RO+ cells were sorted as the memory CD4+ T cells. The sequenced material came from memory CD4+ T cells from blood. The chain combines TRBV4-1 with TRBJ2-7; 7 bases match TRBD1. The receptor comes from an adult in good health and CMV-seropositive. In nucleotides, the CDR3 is TGCGCCAGCAGCCAAGACAGGGACAGCCAGGAGCAGTACTTC. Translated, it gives CASSQDRDSQEQYF.